Each of the 29 T cell receptor beta chains below was sequenced from the same sample in a study of CD8 T cells in Susac syndrome. An input of roughly 0.5 to 1 ug of RNA was subjected to reverse transcription using random hexamers. TCRdb analysed the immunoSEQ multiplex PCR reads with MiXCR anew, one entry per CDR3 protein. The profile shows more than 120,000 distinct CDR3 sequences, approximately 93% of them singletons. The specimen was CD4+ T cells from PBMCs. These receptors came from a human donor in good health.

The chain carries TRBV29-1 and TRBJ1-2, with TRBD1 as a possible D gene (5 bases). The CDR3 contains 16 residues. The V gene's germline CDR1 is SQVTM and CDR2 ANQGSEA. V dropped 3 bases and J dropped 2 bases, with 19 bases sitting between them. The CDR3 nucleotides read TGCAGCGTTGATCGACCTCTGGGGGATTCCAACTATGGCTACACCTTC. As protein: CSVDRPLGDSNYGYTF.

This chain joins TRBV7-9 and TRBJ1-4, with TRBD1 matching 9 bases. CDR3 size: 16 residues. Unmatched junction bases numbered 5, after V lost 0 bases and J lost 6 bases. CDR1 is SEHNR and CDR2 is FQNEAQ in the germline V gene (reference sequence). The CDR3 DNA reads TGTGCCAGCAGCTTAGCTAAAGGACAGGGGTATGAAAAACTGTTTTTT. Translated: CASSLAKGQGYEKLFF.

This clonotype was recorded a few times. This chain links TRBV5-6 with TRBJ2-5; no clear D gene. With 0 bases removed from V and 5 bases from J, the gap between germline ends came to 8 bases. The CDR3 spans 13 residues. CDR1 and CDR2 from the germline V gene are SGHDT and YYEEEE. CDR3 nucleotide sequence: TGTGCCAGCAGCTTGGCCAGCCGGGAGACCCAGTACTTC. Protein: CASSLASRETQYF.

The chain joins TRBV5-1 to TRBJ1-5, with 9 bases identical to TRBD1. Losses at the gene ends were 4 bases for V and 4 bases for J; bases not matched to a gene: 9. Germline loops: CDR1 SGHRS, CDR2 YFSETQ. CDR3 size: 16 residues. The CDR3 sequence: CASSPGPGQGNQPQHF. The DNA of the CDR3 is TGCGCCAGCAGCCCGGGACCGGGACAGGGAAATCAGCCCCAGCATTTT.

The rearrangement joins TRBV27 to TRBJ2-1; D unresolved. In germline, CDR1 is MNHEY, CDR2 SMNVEV (reference sequence). The CDR3 sequence is 14 residues long. Trimming left V 5 bases short and J 2 bases short, with 10 bases between. The CDR3 spells CASSLGRPYNEQFF. As DNA, the CDR3 is TGTGCCAGCAGTCTCGGGCGTCCCTACAATGAGCAGTTCTTC.

This clonotype was seen a single time. The CDR3 region has the DNA TGTGCCAGTAATCCCCCCGGGGTGTGGACTGAAGCTTTCTTT. Translation: CASNPPGVWTEAFF. The V call is TRBV19, the J call TRBJ1-1; D gene ambiguous. From germline, CDR1 is LNHDA and CDR2 SQIVND (reference sequence). The ends were cut back, 7 bases at V and 5 bases at J, with 17 bases in the middle. This CDR3 has 14 amino acids.

The J gene is TRBJ2-7, the V gene TRBV5-4; D is uncertain. The V end was cut by 6 bases, the J end by 3 bases, with 16 bases between. This CDR3 region has 14 residues. In germline, CDR1 is SGHNT, CDR2 YYREEE (reference sequence). CDR3 nucleotide sequence: TGTGCCAGCACTAACCGGGCCGTAGGCTACGAGCAGTACTTC. This encodes CASTNRAVGYEQYF.

The chain couples TRBV2 to TRBJ1-5, with no clear D. There are 15 residues in the CDR3. Looked up from germline, CDR1 is SNHLY and CDR2 is FYNNEI. V was cut by 2 bases and J by 6 bases, with 14 bases left in between. DNA for the CDR3: TGTGCCAGCAGTGAAACTCGGCCGAGTAGTCAGCCCCAGCATTTT. Amino acid sequence: CASSETRPSSQPQHF.

The genes are TRBV12-3 or TRBV12-4 and TRBJ2-3; 10 bases fit TRBD2. The CDR3 has 16 amino acids. J was trimmed by 5 bases and V by 2 bases; bases with no gene match: 7. The CDR3 nucleotides read TGTGCCAGCAGTTTATGGGCTAGCGGGAGAGTAGATACGCAGTATTTT. Its translation: CASSLWASGRVDTQYF.

The chain's CDR3 is CASSLVGSGNQPQHF. The DNA for the CDR3 is TGTGCCAGCAGCTTGGTCGGGTCTGGCAATCAGCCCCAGCATTTT. The chain joins TRBV5-8 to TRBJ1-5; D unresolved. The CDR3 is 15 residues long. Trimming removed 0 bases from V and 2 bases from J, with 9 bases in between. Germline CDR1 and CDR2: SGHTS and YDEGEE. The variable domain in full, completed from reference TRBV5-8 and TRBJ1-5, reads EAGVTQSPTHLIKTRGQQATLRCSPISGHTSVYWYQQALGLGLQFLLWYDEGEERNRGNFPPRFSGRQFPNYSSELNVNALELEDSALYLCASSLVGSGNQPQHFGDGTRLSIL.

This chain uses TRBV2 with TRBJ2-7, with D perhaps matching TRBD2 (5 bases). This CDR3 has 13 residues. V shed 4 bases and J shed 2 bases, with 9 bases lying between them. From germline, CDR1 is SNHLY and CDR2 FYNNEI. In DNA, the CDR3 is TGTGCCAGCAGTGCCGGGGTAACCTACGAGCAGTACTTC. As protein: CASSAGVTYEQYF.

The chain uses TRBV3-1 and TRBJ1-1; D might be TRBD1 (6 bases). Between the trimmed V and J ends, which lost 4 bases and 5 bases, there was a span of 11 bases. The CDR3 is 13 residues long. Germline CDR1 is LGHDT and CDR2 is YNNKEL (reference sequence). The CDR3 DNA reads TGTGCCAGCAGCCTATACAGGGTTACTGAAGCTTTCTTT. Protein sequence: CASSLYRVTEAFF.

The rearrangement joins TRBV28 to TRBJ2-7; the D call may be TRBD1 or TRBD2 (5 bases each). This CDR3 spans 15 amino acids. Germline lookup yields CDR1 MDHEN and CDR2 SYDVKM. V was pared by 5 bases and J by 5 bases, with 19 bases between. CDR3: CASSGDLLDFHEQYF. The CDR3 region has the DNA TGTGCCAGCAGTGGGGACCTTTTGGACTTCCACGAGCAGTACTTC.

This clonotype was detected only a few times. V gene TRBV5-1 combines with J gene TRBJ1-2; D possibly corresponds to TRBD1 (6 bases). The CDR3 consists of 14 residues. Trimming removed 4 bases from V and 0 bases from J, with 10 bases in between. The germline V gene encodes CDR1 SGHRS and CDR2 YFSETQ. This CDR3 reads CASSNGQTNYGYTF. The CDR3 DNA is TGCGCCAGCAGCAACGGACAGACTAACTATGGCTACACCTTC.

The chain links TRBV11-2 to TRBJ2-5, with a tentative D call TRBD2 (5 bases). Trimming took off 4 bases at V and 4 bases at J, with 16 bases between the two ends. There are 15 residues in the CDR3. Germline V CDR1 and CDR2: SGHAT, FQNNGV. The CDR3 spells CASSSDSGFGETQYF. The CDR3 DNA follows: TGTGCCAGCAGCTCCGACTCGGGGTTTGGAGAGACCCAGTACTTC.

This chain joins TRBV4-2 and TRBJ1-1; 9 nucleotides match TRBD1. This CDR3 spans 13 amino acids. V lost 4 bases and J lost 8; bases outside the gene matches: 5. Germline lookup yields CDR1 LGHNA and CDR2 YNFKEQ. CDR3 region: CASSPGQGIEAFF. The CDR3 region has the DNA TGTGCCAGCAGCCCAGGACAGGGGATAGAAGCTTTCTTT.

V usage is TRBV7-9 and J usage is TRBJ2-7; a possible D gene is TRBD1 (6 bases). The CDR3 runs to 14 residues. Trimming removed 4 bases at V and 4 bases at J, with 14 bases between. CDR1 is SEHNR and CDR2 is FQNEAQ in the germline V gene (reference sequence). This chain's CDR3 is CASSSRGRWYEQYF. The CDR3 region has the DNA TGTGCCAGCAGCTCCAGGGGTAGATGGTACGAGCAGTACTTC.

V gene TRBV24-1 combines with J gene TRBJ1-2; 9 bases line up with TRBD1. The CDR3 contains 14 residues. Trimming cost V 7 bases and J 8 bases; bases outside gene matches: 10. Germline V CDR1 and CDR2: KGHDR, SFDVKD. CDR3 nucleotides: TGTGCCACCAGAAGAACAGGGGGCGCGGAGGGCTACACCTTC. Residues: CATRRTGGAEGYTF.

The rearrangement links TRBV6-2 or TRBV6-3 to TRBJ2-7; perhaps TRBD2 as D (5 bases). Germline V gene data show CDR1 as MNHEY and CDR2 as SVGEGT. The CDR3 spans 14 residues. The V gene lost 3 bases and the J gene lost 2 bases, with 11 bases spanning the gap. CDR3: CASSYQRRPYEQYF. The DNA of the CDR3 is TGTGCCAGCAGTTATCAGCGGCGGCCCTACGAGCAGTACTTC.

The chain combines TRBV4-2 with TRBJ2-1, with D perhaps TRBD2 (5 bases). Germline values: CDR1 LGHNA, CDR2 YNFKEQ. The CDR3 consists of 17 residues. Trimming shortened V by 2 bases and J by 2 bases, and 16 bases separated the two germline ends. CDR3 DNA: TGTGCCAGCAGCCAAAGTTCCGGCGCCGGGACCTACAATGAGCAGTTCTTC. Its translation: CASSQSSGAGTYNEQFF.

V usage is TRBV30 and J usage is TRBJ2-5; TRBD1 aligns across 9 bases. From germline, CDR1 is GTSNPN and CDR2 SVGIG (reference sequence). Losses at the gene ends were 4 bases for V and 5 bases for J; bases not matched to a gene: 11. The CDR3 spans 15 residues. The CDR3: CAWTMDRGIGETQYF. CDR3 DNA sequence: TGTGCCTGGACAATGGACAGGGGAATAGGCGAGACCCAGTACTTC.

The chain employs TRBV20-1 and TRBJ2-7; the D gene is possibly TRBD1 (6 bases). CDR3 size: 12 residues. V was cut by 6 bases and J by 8 bases, with 17 bases left in between. CDR1 and CDR2 (germline): DFQATT, SNEGSKA (reference sequence). The CDR3 region is CSATGQSLQQYF. Written as DNA, the CDR3 is TGCAGTGCCACGGGACAATCCCTACAGCAGTACTTC.

The chain has TRBV7-9 and TRBJ2-3, with D possibly TRBD2 on 6 matching bases. Trimming took off 5 bases at V and 5 bases at J, with 20 bases between the two ends. This CDR3 comprises 16 residues. Germline V CDR1 and CDR2: SEHNR, FQNEAQ (reference sequence). DNA for the CDR3: TGTGCCAGCAGCCTTCTTCAGCGGGTTATGGGAGATACGCAGTATTTT. Translation gives CASSLLQRVMGDTQYF.

The chain links TRBV24-1 to TRBJ2-3; 9 positions agree with TRBD2. Germline CDR1 is KGHDR and CDR2 is SFDVKD. The V segment lost 9 bases and the J segment 6 bases; nucleotides outside the gene matches: 6. The CDR3 is 13 amino acids. The CDR3 DNA sequence: TGTGCCACCCGCGGGACTAGCCCCGATACGCAGTATTTT. Translated, it gives CATRGTSPDTQYF.

The J gene is TRBJ1-1, the V gene TRBV5-1, with a weak D call TRBD1 (5 bases). The germline CDR1 and CDR2 sequences are SGHRS and YFSETQ. Trimming stripped 5 bases from V and 6 bases from J, with 17 bases between. The CDR3 sequence is 14 residues long. The CDR3 protein is CASSLVTDKSEAFF. The CDR3, as DNA: TGCGCCAGCAGTCTTGTTACGGACAAGTCTGAAGCTTTCTTT.

This clonotype was picked up one time. The chain has TRBV7-2 and TRBJ2-3; D remains ambiguous. The V end was cut by 5 bases, the J end by 2 bases, with 14 bases between. Germline values: CDR1 SGHTA, CDR2 FQGNSA. This CDR3 is 15 amino acids long. The CDR3 sequence: CASSPSADSTDTQYF. The DNA of the CDR3 is TGTGCCAGCAGCCCCTCCGCGGATTCCACAGATACGCAGTATTTT.

This clonotype was seen only a few times. The genes are TRBV27 and TRBJ1-2; TRBD1 agrees at 7 bases. The CDR3 has 14 residues. Looked up from germline, CDR1 is MNHEY and CDR2 is SMNVEV (reference sequence). V dropped 3 bases and J dropped 2; count of bases not matched to a gene: 3. The CDR3 protein is CASSFTGANYGYTF. For the CDR3, the DNA is TGTGCCAGCAGTTTTACAGGGGCCAACTATGGCTACACCTTC.

The CDR3 region is CASSENPRQNYGYTF. The CDR3 bases are TGTGCCAGCAGTGAAAACCCGCGACAGAACTATGGCTACACCTTC. The chain uses TRBV2 and TRBJ1-2, with a possible D match to TRBD1 (5 bases). The germline CDR1 and CDR2 sequences are SNHLY and FYNNEI. The CDR3 totals 15 residues. V lost 2 bases to trimming and J lost 2 bases, with 12 bases between them.

This clonotype was seen a single time. V is TRBV7-2 and J is TRBJ2-3; perhaps TRBD2 as D (5 bases). Germline V gives CDR1 SGHTA, CDR2 FQGNSA. The CDR3 is made up of 13 amino acids. The V and J ends lost 10 bases and 4 bases respectively, with 15 bases between them. The chain's CDR3 is CATQGGNSDTQYF. CDR3 coding DNA: TGTGCCACACAAGGAGGCAACTCAGATACGCAGTATTTT.